The sequence of this T cell receptor beta chain was determined in a study of blood T cell repertoires in COVID-19. Assay used: immunoSEQ multiplex PCR; TCRdb lists only in-frame clones, some missing. This table has 200,000 or so clones, approximately 81% appearing once. The CDR3 loop spans 15 amino acids. Germline-derived CDR1 and CDR2 are MGHRA and YSYEKL. V was trimmed by 1 base and J by 2 bases, leaving 8 bases between them. This receptor was taken from a woman between 55 and 75 years old who had recovered from COVID-19. Sequencing was performed on peripheral blood. The V call is TRBV4-1, the J call TRBJ1-4, with D perhaps TRBD1 (5 bases). The CDR3 loop is CASSQVGVTNEKLFF. In DNA form, the CDR3 reads TGCGCCAGCAGCCAAGTAGGGGTGACTAATGAAAAACTGTTTTTT.